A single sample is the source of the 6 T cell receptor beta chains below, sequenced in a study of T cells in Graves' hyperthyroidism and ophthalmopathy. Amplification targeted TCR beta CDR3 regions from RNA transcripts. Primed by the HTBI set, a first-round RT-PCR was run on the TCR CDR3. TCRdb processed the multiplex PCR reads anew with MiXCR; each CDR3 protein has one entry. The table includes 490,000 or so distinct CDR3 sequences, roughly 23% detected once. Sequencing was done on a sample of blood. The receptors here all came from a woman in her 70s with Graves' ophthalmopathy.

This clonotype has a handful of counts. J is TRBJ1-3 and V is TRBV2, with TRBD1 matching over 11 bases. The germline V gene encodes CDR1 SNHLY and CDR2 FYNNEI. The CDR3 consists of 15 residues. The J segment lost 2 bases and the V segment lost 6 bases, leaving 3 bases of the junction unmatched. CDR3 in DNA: TGTGCCAGCAGAGAGGACAGGGGGCCTGGAAACACCATATATTTT. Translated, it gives CASREDRGPGNTIYF. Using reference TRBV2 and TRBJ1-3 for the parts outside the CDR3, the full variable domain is EPEVTQTPSHQVTQMGQEVILRCVPISNHLYFYWYRQILGQKVEFLVSFYNNEISEKSEIFDDQFSVERPDGSNFTLKIRSTKLEDSAMYFCASREDRGPGNTIYFGEGSWLTVV.

CDR3 in DNA: TGCAGTGCTGCGACAGGCGCGAACACCGGGGAGCTGTTTTTT. Protein: CSAATGANTGELFF. The genes are TRBV20-1 and TRBJ2-2, with D perhaps matching TRBD1 (6 bases). The V and J ends lost 5 bases and 0 bases respectively, with 10 bases between them. Per the germline V gene, CDR1 is DFQATT and CDR2 is SNEGSKA (reference sequence). The CDR3 extends over 14 amino acids.

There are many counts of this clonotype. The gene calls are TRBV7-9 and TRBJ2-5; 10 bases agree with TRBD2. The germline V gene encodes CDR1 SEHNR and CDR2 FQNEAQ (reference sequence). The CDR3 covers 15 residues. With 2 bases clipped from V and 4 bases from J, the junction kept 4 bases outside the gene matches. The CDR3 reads CASSLPLAGAETQYF. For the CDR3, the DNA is TGTGCCAGCAGCTTACCTCTAGCGGGAGCAGAGACCCAGTACTTC.

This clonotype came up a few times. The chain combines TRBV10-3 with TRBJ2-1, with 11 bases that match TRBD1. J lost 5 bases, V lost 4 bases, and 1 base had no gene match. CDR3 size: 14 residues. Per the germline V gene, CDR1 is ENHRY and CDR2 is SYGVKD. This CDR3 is CAISVDRGHNEQFF. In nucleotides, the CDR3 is TGTGCCATCAGTGTGGACAGGGGGCACAATGAGCAGTTCTTC.

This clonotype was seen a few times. This chain's CDR3 is CATSRAGQGAYEQYF. CDR3 in DNA: TGTGCCACCAGCAGAGCGGGACAGGGGGCATACGAGCAGTACTTC. This chain links TRBV15 with TRBJ2-7, with 12 nucleotides matching TRBD1. CDR3 length equals 15 residues. The germline CDR1 and CDR2 sequences are LNHNV and YYDKDF (reference sequence). Trimming at V came to 1 base and at J to 4 bases, leaving 2 bases not matched to a gene.

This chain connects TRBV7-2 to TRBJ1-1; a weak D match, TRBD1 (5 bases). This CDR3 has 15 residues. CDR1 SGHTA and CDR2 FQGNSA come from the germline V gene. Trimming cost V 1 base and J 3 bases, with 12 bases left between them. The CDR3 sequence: CASSLVGVGYTEAFF. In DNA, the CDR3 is TGTGCCAGCAGCTTAGTAGGGGTCGGGTACACTGAAGCTTTCTTT.